The 12 T cell receptor beta chains presented below share a single source sample, sequenced in a study of blood T cells in healthy people across ages (dated by TCRdb to 2015 to 2017). The library was made by 5' RACE. Instrument used: Illumina HiSeq 2500. A second roughly 6 to 11 cycle PCR used a sample-barcoded 5' primer and a J-beta primer mix. In-frame beta chains were kept once TCRdb had trimmed the public reads at Q25 with fastp and called clones with MiXCR. Each record represents a unique CDR3 protein, reported with the most common genes and DNA among its rows. The sample includes fewer than 800,000 distinct CDR3 sequences, with roughly 25% observed a single time. 9.4% of the sample belongs to the ten largest clones. In addition, the sample was reused for a study of T cells of mothers and their children.

Material for sequencing was blood. These TCRs come from a boy between 10 and 17 years old in good health.

This clonotype is a singleton in its sample. The V call is TRBV9, the J call TRBJ2-5; the match to TRBD2 covers 13 bases. The CDR3 runs 15 residues. Trimming cost V 3 bases and J 4 bases; bases outside gene matches: 3. CDR1 is SGDLS, CDR2 YYNGEE, per germline. The CDR3 DNA reads as TGTGCCAGCAGCGATGGGACTAGCGGGACAGAGACCCAGTACTTC. The encoded protein is CASSDGTSGTETQYF.

This clonotype has more than one count but fewer than ten. The genes are TRBV11-2 and TRBJ2-7; TRBD2 might be the D (6 bases). The CDR3 covers 14 residues. Between the trimmed V and J ends, which lost 1 base and 3 bases, there was a span of 10 bases. The germline V gene has CDR1 SGHAT and CDR2 FQNNGV. CDR3 in amino acids: CASSLGVADYEQYF. The CDR3 bases are TGTGCCAGCAGCTTAGGTGTAGCGGACTACGAGCAGTACTTC.

There are a few counts of this clonotype. An end of the junction does not agree with germline; a read error may underlie this. The J gene is TRBJ2-5, the V gene TRBV7-2; maybe TRBD2 (6 bases). The CDR3 has 16 amino acids. Germline CDR1 SGHTA, CDR2 FQGNSA. The chain's CDR3 is CASSLAVRQPQETQYF. In DNA form, the CDR3 reads TGTGCTAGCAGCTTAGCGGTTAGGCAGCCTCAAGAGACCCAGTACTTC.

This clonotype was recorded a few times. This chain links TRBV7-3 with TRBJ2-2, with unresolved D. Germline CDR1 and CDR2: SGHTA and FQGTGA. V lost 5 bases and J 0 bases, leaving 13 bases between the germline ends. There are 16 residues in the CDR3. The CDR3, as DNA: TGTGCCAGCAGCCCAAGAGCCGGAGCGAACACCGGGGAGCTGTTTTTT. Translating gives CASSPRAGANTGELFF.

This clonotype was seen a handful of times. V gene TRBV5-1 combines with J gene TRBJ1-1; 10 bases agree with TRBD1. The trim removed 4 bases at V and 6 bases at J, leaving 12 bases unmatched. This CDR3 contains 16 residues. The germline V gene has CDR1 SGHRS and CDR2 YFSETQ. CDR3 nucleotide sequence: TGCGCCAGCAGCATTAACCCCGGGACAGGGGTGGCTGAAGCTTTCTTT. Its protein is CASSINPGTGVAEAFF.

The V call is TRBV28, the J call TRBJ2-7; D call uncertain. Trimming left V 6 bases short and J 3 bases short, with 18 bases between. Germline V gene data show CDR1 as MDHEN and CDR2 as SYDVKM. The CDR3 consists of 15 residues. The CDR3 reads CASREINPSSYEQYF. The CDR3 bases are TGTGCCAGCAGGGAGATTAACCCCTCTAGCTACGAGCAGTACTTC.

V usage is TRBV5-1 and J usage is TRBJ2-7, with 12 bases lining up with TRBD1. Per the germline V gene, CDR1 is SGHRS and CDR2 is YFSETQ. The CDR3 spans 15 residues. V lost 4 bases to trimming and J lost 6 bases; unmatched junction nucleotides: 8. The DNA of the CDR3 is TGCGCCAGCAGCCAACCCGGGACAGGGGGCGTCGAGCAGTACTTC. This encodes CASSQPGTGGVEQYF.

The rearrangement uses TRBV20-1 and TRBJ2-3; 10 positions agree with TRBD2. Trimming took 3 bases from V and 4 from J; bases not matched to a gene: 4. Germline V gene lookup returns CDR1 DFQATT and CDR2 SNEGSKA (reference sequence). The CDR3 spans 14 residues. The CDR3 sequence: CSASASGRPDTQYF. The CDR3 DNA reads as TGCAGTGCTAGCGCTAGCGGGAGACCAGATACGCAGTATTTT.

This clonotype showed up just a few times. The chain is built from TRBV29-1 and TRBJ2-2, with TRBD2 identical over 9 bases. This CDR3 is 15 amino acids long. The ends lost 4 bases at V and 4 bases at J; junction bases unmatched: 7. The germline CDR1 and CDR2 sequences are SQVTM and ANQGSEA. The DNA for the CDR3 is TGCAGCGTTGGGGTTAGCGGGAGTGTCACCGGGGAGCTGTTTTTT. This translates into CSVGVSGSVTGELFF.

Only a few counts were recorded for this clonotype. This chain joins TRBV20-1 and TRBJ2-1; 7 bases are a match to TRBD2. After removal of 0 bases from V and 10 bases from J, the junction contained 6 bases not matched to a gene. Germline V gives CDR1 DFQATT, CDR2 SNEGSKA (reference sequence). The CDR3 length is 13 residues. CDR3 in amino acids: CSAREPSGQEQFF. The CDR3 region has the DNA TGCAGTGCTAGAGAGCCTAGCGGACAAGAGCAGTTCTTC.

This clonotype was observed many times. The chain is built from TRBV7-8 and TRBJ2-7; TRBD2 matches at 11 bases. The V segment lost 3 bases and the J segment 1 base; nucleotides outside the gene matches: 2. CDR1 is SGHVS, CDR2 FQNEAQ, per germline. This CDR3 is 15 amino acids long. The CDR3 nucleotides read TGTGCCAGCAGCTTTAGCGGGAGGGGGTCCTACGAGCAGTACTTC. Amino acid sequence: CASSFSGRGSYEQYF.

The V gene is TRBV19, the J gene TRBJ1-3; D might be TRBD1 (6 bases). The CDR3 contains 17 residues. Trimming pared 5 bases from V and 0 bases from J, leaving 17 bases between. Germline CDR1 LNHDA, CDR2 SQIVND (reference sequence). CDR3 DNA sequence: TGTGCCAGTAGTCCCGTGGGGGCCCAGATCTCTGGAAACACCATATATTTT. Its translation is CASSPVGAQISGNTIYF.